This record looks at one T cell receptor (beta chain) sequence and its context. Its target is not known. CDR1 SNHLY and CDR2 FYNNEI come from the germline V gene. CDR3 length: 13 amino acids. The V gene lost 3 bases and the J gene lost 6 bases, with 11 bases spanning the gap. The data were taken from a study of T-cell memory formation after mild COVID-19. Constant-segment primers were used for 5'RACE, and the resulting TCR alpha and TCR beta cDNA libraries carried sample barcodes and UMIs. TCRdb re-derived calls from the 5' RACE reads in MiXCR, one entry per CDR3 protein. The table lists around 200,000 distinct CDR3 sequences, around 18% of them singletons, with roughly 3.8% in the top ten. Whole-study findings and limits: Some responding clones appeared in pre-infection memory, suggesting cross-reactive memory joined. CD4/CD8 balance held among clones contracting day 15 to 85, and later expanders leaned CD4+.

The J gene is TRBJ1-1, the V gene TRBV2; D unclear. The clonotype comes from a man between 18 and 35 years old who had mild COVID-19 (a few samples of this study predate the infection). Cell type and time point are not known. Input material: PBMCs or a T cell subset sorted from them (not recorded which). The CDR3 sequence is CASSEDLRAEAFF. CDR3 nucleotide sequence: TGTGCCAGCAGTGAGGACCTTCGCGCTGAAGCTTTCTTT.